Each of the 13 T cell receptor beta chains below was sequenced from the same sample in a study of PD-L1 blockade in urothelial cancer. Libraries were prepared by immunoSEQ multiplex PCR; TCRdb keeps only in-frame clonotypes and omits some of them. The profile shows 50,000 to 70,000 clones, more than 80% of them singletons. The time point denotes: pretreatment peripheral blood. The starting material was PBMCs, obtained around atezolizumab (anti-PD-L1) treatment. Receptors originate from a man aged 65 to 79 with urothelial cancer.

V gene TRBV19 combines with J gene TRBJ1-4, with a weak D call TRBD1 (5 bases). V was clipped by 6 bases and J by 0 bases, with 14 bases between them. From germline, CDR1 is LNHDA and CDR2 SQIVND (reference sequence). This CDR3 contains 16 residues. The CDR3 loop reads CASSPPGHSTNEKLFF. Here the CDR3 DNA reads TGTGCCAGTAGCCCTCCCGGACACTCAACTAATGAAAAACTGTTTTTT.

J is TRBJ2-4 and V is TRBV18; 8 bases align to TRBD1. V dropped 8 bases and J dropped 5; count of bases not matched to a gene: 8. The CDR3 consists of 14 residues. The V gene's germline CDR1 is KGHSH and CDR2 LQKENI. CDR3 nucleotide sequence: TGTGCCAGCAAAATGGACAGGGCCCAAAACATTCAGTACTTC. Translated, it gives CASKMDRAQNIQYF.

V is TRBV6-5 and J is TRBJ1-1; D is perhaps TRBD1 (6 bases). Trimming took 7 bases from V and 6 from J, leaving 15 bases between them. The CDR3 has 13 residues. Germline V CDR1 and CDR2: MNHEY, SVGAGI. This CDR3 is CASTSRRGAEAFF. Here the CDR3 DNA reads TGTGCCAGCACTTCTCGCAGGGGTGCTGAAGCTTTCTTT.

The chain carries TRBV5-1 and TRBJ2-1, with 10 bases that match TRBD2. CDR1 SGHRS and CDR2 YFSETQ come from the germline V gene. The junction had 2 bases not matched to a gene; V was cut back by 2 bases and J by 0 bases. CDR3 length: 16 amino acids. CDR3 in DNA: TGCGCCAGCAGCTTACTAGCGGGGATCTCCTACAATGAGCAGTTCTTC. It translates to CASSLLAGISYNEQFF.

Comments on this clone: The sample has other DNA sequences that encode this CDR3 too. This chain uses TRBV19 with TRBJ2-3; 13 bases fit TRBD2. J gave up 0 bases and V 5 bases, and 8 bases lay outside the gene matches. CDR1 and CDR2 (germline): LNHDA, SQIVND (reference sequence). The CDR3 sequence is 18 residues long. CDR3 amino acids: CASSGGTSGTPSTDTQYF. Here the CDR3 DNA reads TGTGCCAGTAGTGGTGGGACTAGCGGGACTCCTAGCACAGATACGCAGTATTTT.

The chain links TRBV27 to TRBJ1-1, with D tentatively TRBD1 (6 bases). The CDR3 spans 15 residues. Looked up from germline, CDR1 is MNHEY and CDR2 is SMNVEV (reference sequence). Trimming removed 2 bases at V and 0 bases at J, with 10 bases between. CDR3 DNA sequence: TGTGCCAGCAGTTTACAGGACAGCATGAACACTGAAGCTTTCTTT. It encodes CASSLQDSMNTEAFF.

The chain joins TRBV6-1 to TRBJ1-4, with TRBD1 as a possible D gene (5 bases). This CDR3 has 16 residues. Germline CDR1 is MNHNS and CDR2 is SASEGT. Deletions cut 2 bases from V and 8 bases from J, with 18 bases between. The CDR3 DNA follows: TGTGCCAGCAGTGAATGGGGGGGATCGCAAGGCGAAAAACTGTTTTTT. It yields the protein CASSEWGGSQGEKLFF.

CDR3 in amino acids: CAISEIMAEGANVLTF. The CDR3 coding sequence is TGTGCCATCAGTGAGATCATGGCCGAAGGGGCCAACGTCCTGACTTTC. The chain has TRBV10-3 and TRBJ2-6; D is unresolved. Per the germline V gene, CDR1 is ENHRY and CDR2 is SYGVKD. V dropped 2 bases and J dropped 4 bases, with 12 bases sitting between them. The CDR3 covers 16 residues.

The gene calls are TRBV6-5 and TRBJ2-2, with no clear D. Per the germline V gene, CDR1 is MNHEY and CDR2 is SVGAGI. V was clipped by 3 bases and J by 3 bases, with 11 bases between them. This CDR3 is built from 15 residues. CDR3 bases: TGTGCCAGCAGTTATAGACACCTTTACACCGGGGAGCTGTTTTTT. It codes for CASSYRHLYTGELFF.

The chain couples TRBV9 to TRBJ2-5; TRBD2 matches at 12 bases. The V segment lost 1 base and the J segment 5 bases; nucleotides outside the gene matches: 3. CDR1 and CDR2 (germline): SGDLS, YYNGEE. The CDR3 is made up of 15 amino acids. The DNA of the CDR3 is TGTGCCAGCAGCGTAACTAGCGGGAGGTATGAGACCCAGTACTTC. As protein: CASSVTSGRYETQYF.

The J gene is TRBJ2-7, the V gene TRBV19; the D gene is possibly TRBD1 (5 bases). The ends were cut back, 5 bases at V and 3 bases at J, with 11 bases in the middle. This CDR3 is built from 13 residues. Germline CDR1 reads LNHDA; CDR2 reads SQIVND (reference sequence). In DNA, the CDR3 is TGTGCCAGTAGTCCCGGACAAGACTACGAGCAGTACTTC. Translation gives CASSPGQDYEQYF.

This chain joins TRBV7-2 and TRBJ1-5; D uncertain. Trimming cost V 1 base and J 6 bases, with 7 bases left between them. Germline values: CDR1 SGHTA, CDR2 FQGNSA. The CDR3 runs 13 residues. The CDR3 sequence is CASSLERSQPQHF. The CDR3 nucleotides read TGTGCCAGCAGCTTAGAGAGGAGTCAGCCCCAGCATTTT.

The CDR3 reads CASSLSLAGAQETQYF. The DNA for the CDR3 is TGTGCCAGCAGCTTATCCCTAGCGGGGGCACAAGAGACCCAGTACTTC. The V gene is TRBV7-2, the J gene TRBJ2-5; the match to TRBD2 covers 10 bases. Germline V gene data show CDR1 as SGHTA and CDR2 as FQGNSA. The J segment lost 2 bases and the V segment lost 2 bases, leaving 5 bases of the junction unmatched. This CDR3 has 16 residues.